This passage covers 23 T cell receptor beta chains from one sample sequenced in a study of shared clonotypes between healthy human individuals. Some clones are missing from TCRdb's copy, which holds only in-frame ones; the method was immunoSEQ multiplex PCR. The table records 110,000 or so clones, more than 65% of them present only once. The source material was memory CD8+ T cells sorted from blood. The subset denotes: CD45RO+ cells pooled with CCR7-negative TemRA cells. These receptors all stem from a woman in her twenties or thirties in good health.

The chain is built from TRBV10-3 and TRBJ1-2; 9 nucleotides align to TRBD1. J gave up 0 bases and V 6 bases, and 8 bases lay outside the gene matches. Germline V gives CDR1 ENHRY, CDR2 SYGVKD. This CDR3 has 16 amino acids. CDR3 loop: CAISPGQGRANYGYTF. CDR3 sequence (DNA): TGTGCCATCAGCCCGGGACAGGGTAGAGCTAACTATGGCTACACCTTC.

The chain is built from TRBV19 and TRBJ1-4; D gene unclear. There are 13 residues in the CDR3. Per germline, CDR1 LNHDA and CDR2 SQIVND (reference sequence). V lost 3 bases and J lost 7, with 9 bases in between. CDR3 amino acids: CASSIMGVEKLFF. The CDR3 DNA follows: TGTGCCAGTAGTATTATGGGAGTTGAAAAACTGTTTTTT. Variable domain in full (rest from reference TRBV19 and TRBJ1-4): DGGITQSPKYLFRKEGQNVTLSCEQNLNHDAMYWYRQDPGQGLRLIYYSQIVNDFQKGDIAEGYSVSREKKESFPLTVTSAQKNPTAFYLCASSIMGVEKLFFGSGTQLSVL.

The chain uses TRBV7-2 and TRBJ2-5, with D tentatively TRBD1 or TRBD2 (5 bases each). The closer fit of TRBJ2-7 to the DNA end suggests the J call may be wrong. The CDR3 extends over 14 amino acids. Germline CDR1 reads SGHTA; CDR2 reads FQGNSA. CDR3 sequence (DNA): TGTGCCAGCAGCTCGGGGACGGTGGCCTACGAGCAGTACTTC. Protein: CASSSGTVAYEQYF.

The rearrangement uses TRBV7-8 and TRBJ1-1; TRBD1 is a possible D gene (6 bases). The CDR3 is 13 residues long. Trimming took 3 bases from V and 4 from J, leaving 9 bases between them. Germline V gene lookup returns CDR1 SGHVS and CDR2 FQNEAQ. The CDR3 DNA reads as TGTGCCAGCAGCTTCGGGACAACCACTGAAGCTTTCTTT. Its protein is CASSFGTTTEAFF.

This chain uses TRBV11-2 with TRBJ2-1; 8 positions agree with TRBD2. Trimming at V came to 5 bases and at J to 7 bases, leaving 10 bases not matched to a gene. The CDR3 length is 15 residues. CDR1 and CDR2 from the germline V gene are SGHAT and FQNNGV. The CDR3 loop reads CASSPSGTRPNEQFF. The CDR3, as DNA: TGTGCCAGCAGCCCCTCCGGGACTAGACCTAATGAGCAGTTCTTC.

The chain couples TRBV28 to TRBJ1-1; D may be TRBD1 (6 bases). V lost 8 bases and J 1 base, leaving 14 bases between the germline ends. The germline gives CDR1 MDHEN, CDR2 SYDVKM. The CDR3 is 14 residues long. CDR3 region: CASSVDRRNTEAFF. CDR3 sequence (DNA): TGTGCCAGCTCCGTCGACAGGAGGAACACTGAAGCTTTCTTT. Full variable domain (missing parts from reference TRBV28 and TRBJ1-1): DVKVTQSSRYLVKRTGEKVFLECVQDMDHENMFWYRQDPGLGLRLIYFSYDVKMKEKGDIPEGYSVSREKKERFSLILESASTNQTSMYLCASSVDRRNTEAFFGQGTRLTVV.

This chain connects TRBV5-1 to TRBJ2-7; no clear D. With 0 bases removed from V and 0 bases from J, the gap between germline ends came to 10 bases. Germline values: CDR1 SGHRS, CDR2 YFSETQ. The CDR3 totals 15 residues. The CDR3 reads CASSLDALSSYEQYF. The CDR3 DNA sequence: TGCGCCAGCAGCTTGGACGCCCTGAGCTCCTACGAGCAGTACTTC.

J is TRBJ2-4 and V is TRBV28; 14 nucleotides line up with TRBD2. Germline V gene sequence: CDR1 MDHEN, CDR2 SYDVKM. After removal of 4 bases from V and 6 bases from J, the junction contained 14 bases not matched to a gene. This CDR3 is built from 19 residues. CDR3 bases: TGTGCCAGCAGTTCTACGATTCGACTAGCGGGAGGGCCGGGAAACATTCAGTACTTC. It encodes CASSSTIRLAGGPGNIQYF.

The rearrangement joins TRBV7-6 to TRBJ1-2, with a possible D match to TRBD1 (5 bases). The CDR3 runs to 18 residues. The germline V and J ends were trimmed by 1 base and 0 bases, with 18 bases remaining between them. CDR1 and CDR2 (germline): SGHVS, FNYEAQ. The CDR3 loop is CASSLGYPGSGANYGYTF. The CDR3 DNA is TGTGCCAGCAGCTTAGGTTATCCAGGGTCCGGGGCTAACTATGGCTACACCTTC.

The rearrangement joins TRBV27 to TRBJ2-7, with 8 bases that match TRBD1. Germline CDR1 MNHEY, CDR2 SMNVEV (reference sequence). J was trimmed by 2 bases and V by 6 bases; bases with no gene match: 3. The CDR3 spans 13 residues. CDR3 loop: CASSTQGAYEQYF. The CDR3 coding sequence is TGTGCCAGCAGCACACAGGGGGCCTACGAGCAGTACTTC.

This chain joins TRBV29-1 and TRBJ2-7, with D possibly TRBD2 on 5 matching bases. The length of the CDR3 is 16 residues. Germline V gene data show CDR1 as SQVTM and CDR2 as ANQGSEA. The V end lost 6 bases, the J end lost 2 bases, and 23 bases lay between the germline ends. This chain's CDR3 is CSVVPKPGNGAYEQYF. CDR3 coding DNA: TGCAGCGTAGTCCCGAAACCGGGAAACGGGGCCTACGAGCAGTACTTC.

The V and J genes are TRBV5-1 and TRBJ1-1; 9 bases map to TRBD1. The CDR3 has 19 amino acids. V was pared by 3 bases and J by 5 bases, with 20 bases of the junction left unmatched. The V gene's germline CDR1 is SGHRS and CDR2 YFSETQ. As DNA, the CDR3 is TGCGCCAGCAGCTCACACATGGGGGCGTTGGGACAGGGTGAAACTGAAGCTTTCTTT. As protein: CASSSHMGALGQGETEAFF.

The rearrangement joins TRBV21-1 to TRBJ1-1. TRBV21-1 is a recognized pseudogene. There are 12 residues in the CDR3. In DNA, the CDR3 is TGTGCCAGAAACACAGTGGAGACTGAAGCTTTCTTT. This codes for CARNTVETEAFF.

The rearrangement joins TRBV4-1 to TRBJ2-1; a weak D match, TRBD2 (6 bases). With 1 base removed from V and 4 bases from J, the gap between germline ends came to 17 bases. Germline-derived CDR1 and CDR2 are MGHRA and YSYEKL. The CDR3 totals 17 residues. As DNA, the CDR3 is TGCGCCAGCAGCCAAGTAACTCCGGGACTCCGATACAATGAGCAGTTCTTC. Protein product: CASSQVTPGLRYNEQFF.

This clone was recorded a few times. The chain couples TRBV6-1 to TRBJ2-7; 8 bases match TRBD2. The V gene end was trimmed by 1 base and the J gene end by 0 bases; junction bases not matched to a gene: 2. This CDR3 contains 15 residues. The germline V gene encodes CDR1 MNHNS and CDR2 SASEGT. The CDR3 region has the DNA TGTGCCAGCAGTGAAGAGAGCGGGAGCTCCTACGAGCAGTACTTC. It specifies CASSEESGSSYEQYF.

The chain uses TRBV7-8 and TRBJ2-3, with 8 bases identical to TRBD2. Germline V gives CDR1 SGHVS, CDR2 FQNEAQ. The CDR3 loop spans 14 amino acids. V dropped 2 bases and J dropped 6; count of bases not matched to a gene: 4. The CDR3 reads CASSLTGGPDTQYF. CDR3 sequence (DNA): TGTGCCAGCAGCTTAACGGGAGGGCCGGATACGCAGTATTTT.

This chain's CDR3 is CASSTSGSNEQFF. The CDR3 DNA follows: TGTGCCAGCAGTACTAGCGGGAGCAATGAGCAGTTCTTC. The chain employs TRBV6-4 and TRBJ2-1, with 11 bases identical to TRBD2. The CDR3 loop spans 13 amino acids. Germline assignment: CDR1 MRHNA and CDR2 SNTAGT. V gave up 5 bases and J gave up 6 bases; unmatched junction bases: 0.

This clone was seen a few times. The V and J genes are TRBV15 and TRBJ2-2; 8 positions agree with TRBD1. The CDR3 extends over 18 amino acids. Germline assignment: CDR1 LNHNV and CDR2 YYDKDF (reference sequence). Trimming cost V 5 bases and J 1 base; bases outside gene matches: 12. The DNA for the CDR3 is TGTGCCACCAGCCCCCCCCCAGGGGGCGATTGGAACACCGGGGAGCTGTTTTTT. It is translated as CATSPPPGGDWNTGELFF.

CDR3 DNA: TGCGCCAGCAGAGGCGAGGGGGACACTGAAGCTTTCTTT. This translates into CASRGEGDTEAFF. This chain connects TRBV5-1 to TRBJ1-1, with D possibly being TRBD1 (6 bases). Germline assignment: CDR1 SGHRS and CDR2 YFSETQ. V was pared by 5 bases and J by 3 bases, with 11 bases between. This CDR3 has 13 residues. The full variable domain, in which reference TRBV5-1 and TRBJ1-1 provide the parts outside the CDR3, is KAGVTQTPRYLIKTRGQQVTLSCSPISGHRSVSWYQQTPGQGLQFLFEYFSETQRNKGNFPGRFSGRQFSNSRSEMNVSTLELGDSALYLCASRGEGDTEAFFGQGTRLTVV.

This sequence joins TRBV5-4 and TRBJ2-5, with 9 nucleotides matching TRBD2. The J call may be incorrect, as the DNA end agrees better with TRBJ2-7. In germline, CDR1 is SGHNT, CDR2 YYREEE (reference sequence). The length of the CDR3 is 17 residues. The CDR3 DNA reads TGTGCCATCACGCCTCAAGCTGGGCTAGCGGGAATCCACGAGCAGTACTTC. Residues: CAITPQAGLAGIHEQYF.

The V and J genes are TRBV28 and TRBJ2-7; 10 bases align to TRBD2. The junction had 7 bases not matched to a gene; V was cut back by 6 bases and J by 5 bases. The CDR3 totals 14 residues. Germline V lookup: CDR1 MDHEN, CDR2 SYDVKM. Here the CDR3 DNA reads TGTGCCAGCAGCCCCCTAGCGGGAGTCGACGAGCAGTACTTC. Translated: CASSPLAGVDEQYF.

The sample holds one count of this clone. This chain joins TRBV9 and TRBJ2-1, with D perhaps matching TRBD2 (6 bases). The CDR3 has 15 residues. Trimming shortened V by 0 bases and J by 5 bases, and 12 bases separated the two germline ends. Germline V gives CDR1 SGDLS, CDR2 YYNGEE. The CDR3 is CASSVAGLPDNEQFF. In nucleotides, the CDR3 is TGTGCCAGCAGCGTAGCGGGACTCCCAGACAATGAGCAGTTCTTC. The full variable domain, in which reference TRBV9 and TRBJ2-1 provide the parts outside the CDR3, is DSGVTQTPKHLITATGQRVTLRCSPRSGDLSVYWYQQSLDQGLQFLIQYYNGEERAKGNILERFSAQQFPDLHSELNLSSLELGDSALYFCASSVAGLPDNEQFFGPGTRLTVL.

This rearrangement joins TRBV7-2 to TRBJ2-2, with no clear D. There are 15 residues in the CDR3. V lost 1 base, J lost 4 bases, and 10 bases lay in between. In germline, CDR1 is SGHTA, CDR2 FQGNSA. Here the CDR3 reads CASSLVATPTGELFF. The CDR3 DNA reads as TGTGCCAGCAGCTTAGTTGCTACCCCCACCGGGGAGCTGTTTTTT.